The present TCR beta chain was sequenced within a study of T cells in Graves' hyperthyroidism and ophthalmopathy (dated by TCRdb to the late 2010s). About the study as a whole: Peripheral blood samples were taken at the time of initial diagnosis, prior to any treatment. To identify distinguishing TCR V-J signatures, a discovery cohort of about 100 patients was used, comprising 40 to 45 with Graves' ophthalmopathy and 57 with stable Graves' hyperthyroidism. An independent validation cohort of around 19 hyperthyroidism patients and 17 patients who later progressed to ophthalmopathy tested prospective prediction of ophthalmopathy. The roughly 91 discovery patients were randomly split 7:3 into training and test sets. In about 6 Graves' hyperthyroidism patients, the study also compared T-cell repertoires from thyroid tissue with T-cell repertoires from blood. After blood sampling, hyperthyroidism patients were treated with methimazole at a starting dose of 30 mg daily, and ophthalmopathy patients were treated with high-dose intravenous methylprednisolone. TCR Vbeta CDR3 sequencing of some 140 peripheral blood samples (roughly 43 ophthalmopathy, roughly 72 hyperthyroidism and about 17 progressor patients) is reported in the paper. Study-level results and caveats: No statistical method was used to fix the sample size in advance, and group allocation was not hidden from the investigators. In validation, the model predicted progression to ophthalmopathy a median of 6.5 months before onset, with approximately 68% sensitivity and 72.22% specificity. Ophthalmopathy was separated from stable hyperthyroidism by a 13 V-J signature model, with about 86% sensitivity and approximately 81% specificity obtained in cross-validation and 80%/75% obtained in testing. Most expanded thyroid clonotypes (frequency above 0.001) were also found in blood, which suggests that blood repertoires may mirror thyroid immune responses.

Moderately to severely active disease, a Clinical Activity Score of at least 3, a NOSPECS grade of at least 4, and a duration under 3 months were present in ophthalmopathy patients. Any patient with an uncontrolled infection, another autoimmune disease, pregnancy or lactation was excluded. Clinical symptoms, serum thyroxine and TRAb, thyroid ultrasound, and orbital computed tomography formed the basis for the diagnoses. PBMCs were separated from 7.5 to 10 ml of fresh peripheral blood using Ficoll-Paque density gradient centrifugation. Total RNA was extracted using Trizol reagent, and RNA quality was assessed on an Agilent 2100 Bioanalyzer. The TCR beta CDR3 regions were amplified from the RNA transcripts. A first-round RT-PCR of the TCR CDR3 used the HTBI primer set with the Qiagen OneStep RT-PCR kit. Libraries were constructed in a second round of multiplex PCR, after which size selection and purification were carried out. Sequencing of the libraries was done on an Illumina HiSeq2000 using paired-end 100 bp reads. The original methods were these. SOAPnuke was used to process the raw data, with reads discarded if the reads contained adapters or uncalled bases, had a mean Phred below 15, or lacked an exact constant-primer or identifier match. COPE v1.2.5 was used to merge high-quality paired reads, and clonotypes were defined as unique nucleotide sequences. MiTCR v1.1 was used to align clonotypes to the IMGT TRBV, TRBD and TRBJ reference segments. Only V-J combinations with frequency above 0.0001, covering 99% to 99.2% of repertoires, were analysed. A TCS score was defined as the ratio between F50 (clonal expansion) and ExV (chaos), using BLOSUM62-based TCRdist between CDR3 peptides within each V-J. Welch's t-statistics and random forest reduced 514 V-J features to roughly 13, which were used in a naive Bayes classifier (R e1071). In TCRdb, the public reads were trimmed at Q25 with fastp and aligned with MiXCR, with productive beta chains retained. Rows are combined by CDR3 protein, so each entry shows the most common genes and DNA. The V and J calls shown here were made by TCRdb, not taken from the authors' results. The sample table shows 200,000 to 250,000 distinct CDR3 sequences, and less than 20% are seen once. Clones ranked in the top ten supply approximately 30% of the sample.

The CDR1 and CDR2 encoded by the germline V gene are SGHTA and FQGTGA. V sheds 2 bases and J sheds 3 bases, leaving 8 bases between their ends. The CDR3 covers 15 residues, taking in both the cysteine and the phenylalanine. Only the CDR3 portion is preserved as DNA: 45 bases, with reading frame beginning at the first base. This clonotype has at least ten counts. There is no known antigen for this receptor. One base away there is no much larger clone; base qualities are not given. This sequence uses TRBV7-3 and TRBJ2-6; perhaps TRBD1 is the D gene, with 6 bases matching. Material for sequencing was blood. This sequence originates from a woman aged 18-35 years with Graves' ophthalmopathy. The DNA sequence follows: TGTGCCAGCAGCTTATGGGGGCATGGGGCCAACGTCCTGACTTTC. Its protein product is CASSLWGHGANVLTF.